The rows below give T cell receptor beta chains drawn from one sample of a study of neoadjuvant anti-PD-1 for oral cavity cancer. The protocol was immunoSEQ multiplex PCR, while the TCRdb copy is restricted to in-frame clones and leaves out a portion. The sample yields around 65,000 clones, 85% to 90% seen once. Sequences were derived from PBMCs, sampled after nivolumab (anti-PD-1) treatment. These TCRs come from a person aged 35-79 years with oral cavity squamous cell carcinoma. Both conserved end residues are part of each CDR3. The order of the fields is V gene, J gene, clone size, D gene, CDR3 length, CDR3 DNA, CDR3 protein. A D gene is named only where the DNA matches it firmly. The size field is filled for only some rows; it gives once, few, many or a size class.

V gene: TRBV20-1
J gene: TRBJ1-2
clone size: NA
D gene: NA
CDR3 length: 11
CDR3 DNA: TGCACCGCCCGGGAGACCTATGGCTACACCTTC
CDR3 protein: CTARETYGYTF

V gene: TRBV4-1
J gene: TRBJ2-7
clone size: NA
D gene: NA
CDR3 length: 12
CDR3 DNA: TGCGCCAGCAGCCAACTGGGCTACGAGCAGTACTTC
CDR3 protein: CASSQLGYEQYF

V gene: TRBV5-1
J gene: TRBJ2-5
clone size: NA
D gene: NA
CDR3 length: 17
CDR3 DNA: TGCGCCAGCAGCTTTGCCGGCCTGGACTGGACGCAAGAGACCCAGTACTTC
CDR3 protein: CASSFAGLDWTQETQYF

V gene: TRBV2
J gene: TRBJ2-7
clone size: NA
D gene: NA
CDR3 length: 13
CDR3 DNA: TGTGCCACCCAAGGGTGGAAGTCCTACGAGCAGTACTTC
CDR3 protein: CATQGWKSYEQYF

V gene: TRBV6-6
J gene: TRBJ1-1
clone size: NA
D gene: TRBD1
CDR3 length: 14
CDR3 DNA: TGTGCCAGCACCGGGACAGCGGTGAACACTGAAGCTTTCTTT
CDR3 protein: CASTGTAVNTEAFF

V gene: TRBV30
J gene: TRBJ2-1
clone size: NA
D gene: NA
CDR3 length: 14
CDR3 DNA: TGTGCCTGGAGTGTATCTTCGGGATTCAATGAGCAGTTCTTC
CDR3 protein: CAWSVSSGFNEQFF

V gene: TRBV6-1
J gene: TRBJ1-1
clone size: NA
D gene: NA
CDR3 length: 12
CDR3 DNA: TGTGCCAGCAGTGAATTGTGGGCTGAAGCTTTCTTT
CDR3 protein: CASSELWAEAFF

V gene: TRBV6-1
J gene: TRBJ1-2
clone size: NA
D gene: NA
CDR3 length: 14
CDR3 DNA: TGTGCCAGCAGTGAAGATGGGGCTAACTATGGCTACACCTTC
CDR3 protein: CASSEDGANYGYTF

V gene: TRBV6-1
J gene: TRBJ1-1
clone size: NA
D gene: TRBD1
CDR3 length: 15
CDR3 DNA: TGTGCCAGCACCGCCGGGACAGGGGTGCCCACTGAAGCTTTCTTT
CDR3 protein: CASTAGTGVPTEAFF

V gene: TRBV19
J gene: TRBJ1-2
clone size: NA
D gene: TRBD1
CDR3 length: 17
CDR3 DNA: TGTGCCAGTAGTACCCCCCGGGACAGGGGGCTTAACTATGGCTACACCTTC
CDR3 protein: CASSTPRDRGLNYGYTF

V gene: TRBV29-1
J gene: TRBJ2-7
clone size: NA
D gene: NA
CDR3 length: 12
CDR3 DNA: TGCAGCGTTGGTGAGGGCTCCTACGAGCAGTACTTC
CDR3 protein: CSVGEGSYEQYF

V gene: TRBV7-9
J gene: TRBJ1-1
clone size: NA
D gene: NA
CDR3 length: 16
CDR3 DNA: TGTGCCAGCAGCCCCCGGGGGGGCAGGCTGAACACTGAAGCTTTCTTT
CDR3 protein: CASSPRGGRLNTEAFF

V gene: TRBV19
J gene: TRBJ2-7
clone size: NA
D gene: NA
CDR3 length: 15
CDR3 DNA: TGTGCCAGTAGTTCCGACACCCCTCCTACCTACGAGCAGTACTTC
CDR3 protein: CASSSDTPPTYEQYF

V gene: TRBV7-3
J gene: TRBJ2-3
clone size: NA
D gene: TRBD2
CDR3 length: 15
CDR3 DNA: TGTGCCAGCAGCTTGGGACTAGCGGTCACAGATACGCAGTATTTT
CDR3 protein: CASSLGLAVTDTQYF

V gene: TRBV6-1
J gene: TRBJ1-4
clone size: NA
D gene: NA
CDR3 length: 13
CDR3 DNA: TGTGCCAGCAGTGGGTGGACTAATGAAAAACTGTTTTTT
CDR3 protein: CASSGWTNEKLFF

V gene: TRBV6-1
J gene: TRBJ1-2
clone size: few
D gene: NA
CDR3 length: 13
CDR3 DNA: TGTGCCAGCAGCACTACCCGATCCGATGGCTACACCTTC
CDR3 protein: CASSTTRSDGYTF

V gene: TRBV5-1
J gene: TRBJ2-5
clone size: NA
D gene: TRBD2
CDR3 length: 15
CDR3 DNA: TGCGCCAGCAGCTTGACGGGCGGGGGGCTTGAGACCCAGTACTTC
CDR3 protein: CASSLTGGGLETQYF

V gene: TRBV30
J gene: TRBJ2-7
clone size: NA
D gene: NA
CDR3 length: 12
CDR3 DNA: TGTGCCTGGAGTGTACTAGGCTACGAGCAGTACTTC
CDR3 protein: CAWSVLGYEQYF

V gene: TRBV27
J gene: TRBJ2-3
clone size: NA
D gene: NA
CDR3 length: 13
CDR3 DNA: TGTGCCAGCAGTTTATCGGGATCAGATACGCAGTATTTT
CDR3 protein: CASSLSGSDTQYF

V gene: TRBV28
J gene: TRBJ2-2
clone size: NA
D gene: NA
CDR3 length: 15
CDR3 DNA: TGTGCCAGCAGACCTCCGGGACTTTCGGCCGGGGAGCTGTTTTTT
CDR3 protein: CASRPPGLSAGELFF

V gene: TRBV27
J gene: TRBJ2-7
clone size: NA
D gene: TRBD1
CDR3 length: 15
CDR3 DNA: TGTGCCAGCAGTTCTCCGACAGGGGGCACCTACGAGCAGTACTTC
CDR3 protein: CASSSPTGGTYEQYF

V gene: TRBV30
J gene: TRBJ1-2
clone size: once
D gene: NA
CDR3 length: 14
CDR3 DNA: TGTGCCTGGAGGACCCAGGGTTCAAACTATGGCTACACCTTC
CDR3 protein: CAWRTQGSNYGYTF

V gene: TRBV7-2
J gene: TRBJ2-7
clone size: NA
D gene: NA
CDR3 length: 13
CDR3 DNA: TGTGCCAGCAGCCTCGGCAACGACTACGAGCAGTACTTC
CDR3 protein: CASSLGNDYEQYF

V gene: TRBV11-2
J gene: TRBJ2-1
clone size: NA
D gene: TRBD2
CDR3 length: 13
CDR3 DNA: TGTGCCAGCAGGGCGGGAGTTTACAATGAGCAGTTCTTC
CDR3 protein: CASRAGVYNEQFF